Below are 26 T cell receptor beta chains sequenced from a single sample in a study of graft-versus-host responses after intestinal transplantation. Using immunoSEQ multiplex PCR, the repertoire was profiled, and TCRdb retains in-frame clones only, with some absent. Among 90,000 to 130,000 clones listed, 85% to 95% were seen once. No antigen has been assigned to these receptors. The source material was unstimulated CD4+ T cells sorted from spleen or lymph node cells, sampled before transplant. The source is a human donor who was the organ donor for an intestinal transplant.

CDR3: CASSQTKDRIPTYGYTF. CDR3 nucleotide sequence: TGTGCCAGCTCGCAAACAAAGGACAGGATCCCAACCTATGGCTACACCTTC. This chain links TRBV18 with TRBJ1-2; 7 bases fit TRBD1. V gave up 6 bases and J gave up 4 bases; unmatched junction bases: 17. Germline-derived CDR1 and CDR2 are KGHSH and LQKENI. The CDR3 contains 17 residues.

The genes are TRBV18 and TRBJ2-5; a weak D match, TRBD2 (6 bases). The end of the DNA aligns better with TRBJ2-7, so the J call may be wrong. Germline V CDR1 and CDR2: KGHSH, LQKENI. The CDR3 sequence is 14 residues long. CDR3 region: CASSPGLPQHEQYF. The DNA for the CDR3 is TGTGCCAGCTCACCAGGACTACCTCAACACGAGCAGTACTTC.

This sequence joins TRBV6-6 and TRBJ1-2; D remains unclear. Germline values: CDR1 MNHNY, CDR2 SVGAGI (reference sequence). The CDR3 length is 14 residues. Trimming pared 2 bases from V and 0 bases from J, leaving 7 bases between. The CDR3 nucleotides read TGTGCCAGCAGTTACAAGGGAGCTAACTATGGCTACACCTTC. Encoded protein: CASSYKGANYGYTF.

The chain recombines TRBV6-6 with TRBJ1-1; D is ambiguous. Per germline, CDR1 MNHNY and CDR2 SVGAGI (reference sequence). The CDR3 sequence is 13 residues long. The germline V and J ends were trimmed by 7 bases and 1 base, with 10 bases remaining between them. CDR3 residues: CASKFRRNTEAFF. For the CDR3, the DNA is TGTGCCAGCAAATTTAGGAGGAACACTGAAGCTTTCTTT.

The rearrangement uses TRBV4-2 and TRBJ2-3; 7 nucleotides align to TRBD1. CDR1 LGHNA and CDR2 YNFKEQ come from the germline V gene. V was clipped by 3 bases and J by 7 bases; unmatched bases: 13. The CDR3 has 16 residues. Here the CDR3 reads CASSQLIDRAGNTQYF. The CDR3 DNA reads as TGTGCCAGCAGCCAGCTCATCGACAGGGCCGGAAATACGCAGTATTTT.

This rearrangement joins TRBV7-2 to TRBJ2-3; 9 positions match TRBD2. The V gene's germline CDR1 is SGHTA and CDR2 FQGNSA. This CDR3 is 15 amino acids long. V shed 5 bases, J shed 3 bases, and the junction held 6 bases outside the gene matches. In nucleotides, the CDR3 is TGTGCCAGCAGCCCGGCGGGAGGGCCAACAGATACGCAGTATTTT. Translation: CASSPAGGPTDTQYF.

This chain uses TRBV6-1 with TRBJ1-1; 8 bases are a match to TRBD1. The trim removed 5 bases at V and 4 bases at J, leaving 3 bases unmatched. Germline loops: CDR1 MNHNS, CDR2 SASEGT. The CDR3 is 13 residues long. The CDR3 DNA is TGTGCCAGCAGTCGGCAGGGGGCCACTGAAGCTTTCTTT. Translating it yields CASSRQGATEAFF.

The CDR3 spells CASSVVGGLAGINEQFF. The DNA of the CDR3 is TGTGCCAGCAGCGTAGTAGGGGGACTAGCGGGTATCAATGAGCAGTTCTTC. V is TRBV9 and J is TRBJ2-1, with 12 bases lining up with TRBD2. CDR1 is SGDLS, CDR2 YYNGEE, per germline. The CDR3 is made up of 17 amino acids. V shed 0 bases and J 6 bases; nucleotides not matched to a gene: 7.

CDR3 bases: TGTGCCAGCAGTCCTCCGGGACAGGCTCCTAGCACAGATACGCAGTATTTT. This translates into CASSPPGQAPSTDTQYF. This chain connects TRBV2 to TRBJ2-3, with 8 bases matching TRBD1. Per the germline V gene, CDR1 is SNHLY and CDR2 is FYNNEI. Trimming removed 5 bases from V and 0 bases from J; junction bases left unmatched: 10. This CDR3 contains 17 residues.

The V and J genes are TRBV5-4 and TRBJ1-2; D gene uncertain. V lost 4 bases to trimming and J lost 7 bases, with 8 bases between them. CDR3 length: 11 residues. The germline V gene encodes CDR1 SGHNT and CDR2 YYREEE (reference sequence). The CDR3: CASSQGSGYTF. The CDR3 DNA is TGTGCCAGCAGCCAAGGGAGTGGCTACACCTTC.

This rearrangement joins TRBV4-2 to TRBJ2-7, with TRBD2 matching 8 bases. The V segment lost 0 bases and the J segment 3 bases; nucleotides outside the gene matches: 4. Germline CDR1 is LGHNA and CDR2 is YNFKEQ. The CDR3 is made up of 15 amino acids. The CDR3 DNA follows: TGTGCCAGCAGCCAAGAGGGACTAGATGGCTACGAGCAGTACTTC. This encodes CASSQEGLDGYEQYF.

This chain connects TRBV6-6 to TRBJ2-4; D unresolved. Germline CDR1 and CDR2: MNHNY and SVGAGI (reference sequence). The CDR3 extends over 15 amino acids. Trimming shortened V by 6 bases and J by 0 bases, and 12 bases separated the two germline ends. The CDR3 here is CASSPTGLAKNIQYF. CDR3 nucleotides: TGTGCCAGCAGCCCGACCGGGCTAGCCAAAAACATTCAGTACTTC.

The gene calls are TRBV30 and TRBJ2-2; D not certain. From germline, CDR1 is GTSNPN and CDR2 SVGIG (reference sequence). The CDR3 is made up of 14 amino acids. Trimming took 3 bases from V and 4 from J, leaving 12 bases between them. The chain's CDR3 is CAWSLNTVTGELFF. CDR3 bases: TGTGCCTGGAGCCTAAATACAGTCACCGGGGAGCTGTTTTTT.

The rearrangement joins TRBV5-4 to TRBJ2-7; TRBD2 matches at 15 bases. V was clipped by 5 bases and J by 6 bases; unmatched bases: 12. This CDR3 region has 17 residues. CDR1 is SGHNT and CDR2 is YYREEE in the germline V gene (reference sequence). CDR3 sequence: CASSRTSGRASLGEQYF. Here the CDR3 DNA reads TGTGCCAGCAGTCGGACTAGCGGGAGGGCCTCTCTAGGCGAGCAGTACTTC.

This clone was counted a single time. This chain connects TRBV21-1 to TRBJ1-4; TRBD1, as called in the table, went unchecked against the DNA. TRBV21-1 is a known pseudogene. The CDR3 spans 16 residues. CDR3 region: CAAPLLSGQENEKLFF. The CDR3 DNA follows: TGTGCCGCCCCACTTCTTTCAGGGCAAGAAAATGAAAAACTGTTTTTT.

The chain combines TRBV6-6 with TRBJ2-1; no clear D gene. The ends were cut back, 5 bases at V and 5 bases at J, with 19 bases in the middle. There are 16 residues in the CDR3. Per the germline V gene, CDR1 is MNHNY and CDR2 is SVGAGI (reference sequence). This chain's CDR3 is CASSPTYKSPNNEQFF. The CDR3 DNA reads as TGTGCCAGCAGTCCCACCTACAAGAGTCCGAACAATGAGCAGTTCTTC.

The V and J genes are TRBV9 and TRBJ2-7; TRBD2 matches 13 bases. The CDR3 extends over 16 amino acids. Germline V gives CDR1 SGDLS, CDR2 YYNGEE. J was trimmed by 8 bases and V by 4 bases; bases with no gene match: 12. This chain's CDR3 is CASSTGLAGASGQQYF. As DNA, the CDR3 is TGTGCCAGCAGCACCGGACTAGCGGGAGCGAGTGGGCAGCAGTACTTC.

This clone occurred once. The chain links TRBV5-1 to TRBJ2-7; D may match TRBD1 or TRBD2 (5 bases each). V was trimmed by 0 bases and J by 3 bases, leaving 13 bases between them. The CDR3 is 15 residues long. Germline CDR1 and CDR2: SGHRS and YFSETQ. CDR3: CASSLAAGTIYEQYF. The CDR3 region has the DNA TGCGCCAGCAGCTTGGCCGCCGGGACCATCTACGAGCAGTACTTC.

In regard to this clone: Distinct nucleotide sequences in the sample also encode this CDR3. This chain uses TRBV6-6 with TRBJ2-1, with TRBD2 identical over 8 bases. Germline V lookup: CDR1 MNHNY, CDR2 SVGAGI (reference sequence). This CDR3 region has 15 residues. CDR3 region: CASQSGLAGYNEQFF. The CDR3 nucleotides read TGTGCTAGCCAATCGGGGCTAGCGGGCTACAATGAGCAGTTCTTC.

The rearrangement uses TRBV5-1 and TRBJ2-7, with TRBD1 identical over 12 bases. The CDR3 has 16 residues. Trimming at V came to 3 bases and at J to 5 bases, leaving 9 bases not matched to a gene. The germline V gene has CDR1 SGHRS and CDR2 YFSETQ. The CDR3 here is CASSSGTGGNWNEQYF. CDR3 DNA sequence: TGCGCCAGCAGCTCGGGGACAGGGGGCAATTGGAACGAGCAGTACTTC.

This clone was observed a handful of times. The V call is TRBV2, the J call TRBJ2-6; a weak D match, TRBD1 (5 bases). Trimming shortened V by 3 bases and J by 0 bases, and 9 bases separated the two germline ends. The germline V gene encodes CDR1 SNHLY and CDR2 FYNNEI. This CDR3 has 16 amino acids. The CDR3: CASSDGAYSGANVLTF. The DNA of the CDR3 is TGTGCCAGCAGTGATGGGGCCTACTCTGGGGCCAACGTCCTGACTTTC.

J is TRBJ2-2 and V is TRBV5-1; D unclear. Germline lookup yields CDR1 SGHRS and CDR2 YFSETQ. This CDR3 is built from 15 residues. Trimming left V 1 base short and J 1 base short, with 8 bases between. CDR3 nucleotides: TGCGCCAGCAGCTTGCGGCATCTGAACACCGGGGAGCTGTTTTTT. This encodes CASSLRHLNTGELFF.

This clone was recorded once. The genes are TRBV28 and TRBJ2-1; possibly TRBD1 for D (6 bases). The V gene's germline CDR1 is MDHEN and CDR2 SYDVKM. V was cut by 5 bases and J by 5 bases, with 7 bases left in between. The CDR3 spans 12 residues. Here the CDR3 reads CASSRQDNEQFF. The CDR3 DNA is TGTGCCAGCAGTCGACAGGACAATGAGCAGTTCTTC.

V usage is TRBV6-6 and J usage is TRBJ2-5, with D possibly matching TRBD2 (7 bases). The V end was cut by 2 bases, the J end by 5 bases, with 12 bases between. Germline V lookup: CDR1 MNHNY, CDR2 SVGAGI (reference sequence). The length of the CDR3 is 14 residues. CDR3 DNA sequence: TGTGCCAGCAGTTACGTAGGGGGAGGGGAGACCCAGTACTTC. This sequence encodes CASSYVGGGETQYF.

The chain joins TRBV7-2 to TRBJ2-2, with 8 positions matching TRBD2. This CDR3 has 15 residues. From germline, CDR1 is SGHTA and CDR2 FQGNSA. J was trimmed by 7 bases and V by 6 bases; bases with no gene match: 10. CDR3: CASRTGTRNVGELFF. The CDR3, as DNA: TGTGCCAGCAGGACCGGGACTAGAAACGTCGGGGAGCTGTTTTTT.

This clone came up once. This chain uses TRBV4-1 with TRBJ1-5; the D gene is possibly TRBD1 (5 bases). Germline CDR1 MGHRA, CDR2 YSYEKL. The CDR3 length is 16 residues. Trimming stripped 0 bases from V and 2 bases from J, with 11 bases between. CDR3 residues: CASSQESRAGNQPQHF. The DNA of the CDR3 is TGCGCCAGCAGCCAAGAATCCAGGGCTGGCAATCAGCCCCAGCATTTT.